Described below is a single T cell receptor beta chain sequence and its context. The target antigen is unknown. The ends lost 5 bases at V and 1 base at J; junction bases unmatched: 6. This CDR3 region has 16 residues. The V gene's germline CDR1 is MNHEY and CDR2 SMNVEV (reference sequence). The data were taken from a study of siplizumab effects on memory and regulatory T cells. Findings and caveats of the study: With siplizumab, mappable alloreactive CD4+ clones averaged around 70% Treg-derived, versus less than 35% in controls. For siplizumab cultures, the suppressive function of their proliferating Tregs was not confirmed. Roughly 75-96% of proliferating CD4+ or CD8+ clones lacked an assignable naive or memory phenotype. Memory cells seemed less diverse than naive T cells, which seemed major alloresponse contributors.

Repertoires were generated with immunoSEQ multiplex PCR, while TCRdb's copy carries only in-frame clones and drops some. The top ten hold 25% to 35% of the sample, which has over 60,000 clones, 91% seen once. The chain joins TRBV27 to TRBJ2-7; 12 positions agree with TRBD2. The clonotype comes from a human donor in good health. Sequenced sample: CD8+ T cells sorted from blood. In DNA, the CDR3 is TGTGCCAGCAGTCTCGGACTAGCGGGGAGTTCCTACGAGCAGTACTTC. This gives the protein CASSLGLAGSSYEQYF.